Given below is one T cell receptor (beta chain) in context. This specimen comes from a study of T cell changes during pregnancy in multiple sclerosis. Libraries were prepared by immunoSEQ multiplex PCR; TCRdb keeps only in-frame clonotypes and omits some of them. Of about 71,000 clones in the sample, around nine tenths were seen once. Germline CDR1 is SGHNT and CDR2 is YYREEE (reference sequence). V was clipped by 0 bases and J by 11 bases, with 14 bases between them. This CDR3 spans 13 amino acids. The sequenced sample was peripheral blood, obtained in the third trimester of pregnancy. The origin of this receptor is a female donor with multiple sclerosis, enrolled in a pregnancy study. The V call is TRBV5-4, the J call TRBJ1-2; the D gene is possibly TRBD1 (5 bases). CDR3 coding DNA: TGTGCCAGCAGCTTGGACCCCAGGGTGGTATACACCTTC. It codes for CASSLDPRVVYTF.